A single sample is the source of the 10 T cell receptor beta chains below, sequenced in a study of cytomegalovirus exposure and HLA in healthy donors. Researchers ran the PCR with 60 Vbeta and 13 Jbeta primers. The data were produced by immunoSEQ multiplex PCR, yet TCRdb's version contains in-frame clones alone and is incomplete. The sample lists 150,000 to 200,000 clones, 70% to 80% occurring once. The specimen was PBMCs. Every receptor here comes from a young man in good health and CMV-seronegative.

J is TRBJ2-3 and V is TRBV9, with 14 positions matching TRBD2. The CDR3 has 16 residues. J gave up 5 bases and V 5 bases, and 7 bases lay outside the gene matches. Looked up from germline, CDR1 is SGDLS and CDR2 is YYNGEE. The DNA for the CDR3 is TGTGCCAGCAGTCCGACTAGCGGGAGGGTAGGAGATACGCAGTATTTT. Translation: CASSPTSGRVGDTQYF.

The rearrangement links TRBV19 to TRBJ2-7, with TRBD1 matching 10 bases. The CDR3 runs 13 residues. V was pared by 5 bases and J by 6 bases, with 4 bases of the junction left unmatched. The germline V gene encodes CDR1 LNHDA and CDR2 SQIVND (reference sequence). In DNA form, the CDR3 reads TGTGCCAGTAGTGAGGGGACAGGGGTCGAGCAGTACTTC. It encodes CASSEGTGVEQYF.

This clone was picked up a small number of times. V gene TRBV5-1 combines with J gene TRBJ1-4; D possibly corresponds to TRBD1 (6 bases). Germline V gene sequence: CDR1 SGHRS, CDR2 YFSETQ. The CDR3 has 14 amino acids. V shed 4 bases and J shed 8 bases, with 15 bases lying between them. The CDR3 protein is CASSPFGGGEKLFF. As DNA, the CDR3 is TGCGCCAGCAGCCCGTTTGGGGGCGGGGAAAAACTGTTTTTT.

Worth noting for this clone: This specimen includes other DNA sequences encoding the same CDR3. The rearrangement uses TRBV5-5 and TRBJ2-7, with 8 nucleotides matching TRBD2. Germline V lookup: CDR1 SGHKS, CDR2 YYEKEE (reference sequence). The CDR3 loop spans 18 amino acids. Trimming removed 4 bases from V and 5 bases from J; junction bases left unmatched: 20. The CDR3, as DNA: TGTGCCAGCAGCCTGGTGTTTAGCGGGACCCATCTTGGTAACGAGCAGTACTTC. Amino acids: CASSLVFSGTHLGNEQYF.

The chain has TRBV2 and TRBJ1-5; D perhaps matches TRBD1 (6 bases). The V gene's germline CDR1 is SNHLY and CDR2 FYNNEI. V lost 4 bases and J 0 bases, leaving 10 bases between the germline ends. The CDR3 spans 15 residues. CDR3 sequence: CASSAAGDSNQPQHF. For the CDR3, the DNA is TGTGCCAGCAGTGCGGCAGGGGATAGCAATCAGCCCCAGCATTTT.

The chain carries TRBV13 and TRBJ1-4; 9 bases map to TRBD1. Trimming removed 1 base from V and 7 bases from J; junction bases left unmatched: 4. CDR1 and CDR2 from the germline V gene are PRHDT and FYEKMQ (reference sequence). CDR3 length: 15 residues. In nucleotides, the CDR3 is TGTGCCAGCAGCTTAGCCGGGACAGGGAGTGAAAAACTGTTTTTT. The encoded protein is CASSLAGTGSEKLFF.

J is TRBJ2-3 and V is TRBV28; 12 bases line up with TRBD2. Germline V lookup: CDR1 MDHEN, CDR2 SYDVKM. Trimming removed 5 bases from V and 6 bases from J; junction bases left unmatched: 12. The CDR3 extends over 17 amino acids. The CDR3: CASSATPSGRAEDTQYF. The DNA for the CDR3 is TGTGCCAGCAGTGCAACCCCTAGCGGGAGGGCCGAGGATACGCAGTATTTT.

The chain carries TRBV11-2 and TRBJ2-2; D not resolved. Per germline, CDR1 SGHAT and CDR2 FQNNGV. CDR3 size: 14 residues. The V end lost 2 bases, the J end lost 4 bases, and 8 bases lay between the germline ends. CDR3 DNA sequence: TGTGCCAGCAGCTTACGTTCCGTCACCGGGGAGCTGTTTTTT. Its translation: CASSLRSVTGELFF.

The CDR3 is CASSTSWTSWETQYF. CDR3 in DNA: TGTGCCAGTAGTACCTCTTGGACTAGCTGGGAGACCCAGTACTTC. V gene TRBV19 combines with J gene TRBJ2-5, with 8 positions matching TRBD2. Germline-derived CDR1 and CDR2 are LNHDA and SQIVND (reference sequence). The CDR3 has 15 amino acids. V shed 4 bases, J shed 5 bases, and the junction held 9 bases outside the gene matches.

The rearrangement joins TRBV14 to TRBJ1-1, with D perhaps TRBD1 (5 bases). This CDR3 comprises 15 residues. Trimming shortened V by 5 bases and J by 0 bases, and 13 bases separated the two germline ends. Germline V gene sequence: CDR1 SGHDN, CDR2 FVKESK. The CDR3 coding sequence is TGTGCCAGCAGCGGTTGGACGGACATGAACACTGAAGCTTTCTTT. Protein sequence: CASSGWTDMNTEAFF.